This TCR beta chain was sequenced for a study of neurological immune-mediated disorders. This clonotype was observed at least ten times. Synthesis of cDNA was accomplished via 5'RACE employing 10-nucleotide random UMIs. Over 190 million TCR-beta sequences from 15-18 subjects came from every sequencing run. TCRdb used MiXCR to reprocess the 5' RACE reads, holding one entry per CDR3 protein. The data hold about 70,000 distinct CDR3 sequences, with approximately 3.3% observed a single time. The CDR3 extends over 17 amino acids. Germline loops: CDR1 SGHDN, CDR2 FVKESK. The V gene end was trimmed by 3 bases and the J gene end by 2 bases; junction bases not matched to a gene: 7.

This rearrangement joins TRBV14 to TRBJ2-5; 12 bases match TRBD2. The receptor's source is a woman between 50 and 59 years old with multiple sclerosis. Sequenced sample: PBMCs. This chain's CDR3 is CASSQGTTSGGQETQYF. The CDR3 region has the DNA TGTGCCAGCAGCCAGGGAACGACTAGCGGGGGACAAGAGACCCAGTACTTC.